A single sample gave rise to the 30 T cell receptor beta chains below, sequenced in a study of T cell repertoires in cytomegalovirus infection. Their antigens remain unidentified. In TCRdb, the reads were re-called with MiXCR into one record per CDR3 protein. The table records about 69,000 distinct CDR3 sequences, around 30% of them present only once. The specimen comprised CD8+ T cells from cultured PBMCs, sampled from culture after CMV antigen stimulation. The receptors come from a human donor in good health (CMV status not recorded). Some clones in this sample may be carry-over from other donors' samples.

The V and J genes are TRBV11-2 and TRBJ2-3, with D possibly TRBD2 on 6 matching bases. Looked up from germline, CDR1 is SGHAT and CDR2 is FQNNGV. This CDR3 spans 15 amino acids. The V end was cut by 2 bases, the J end by 1 base, with 10 bases between. CDR3 coding DNA: TGTGCCAGCAGCTTATTCGGAGGGGGCACAGATACGCAGTATTTT. It codes for CASSLFGGGTDTQYF.

V usage is TRBV6-1 and J usage is TRBJ2-1; no firm D call. The CDR3 sequence is 12 residues long. Trimming pared 5 bases from V and 6 bases from J, leaving 8 bases between. Per the germline V gene, CDR1 is MNHNS and CDR2 is SASEGT. In DNA form, the CDR3 reads TGTGCCAGCAGTTCGGACGGCAATGAGCAGTTCTTC. It encodes CASSSDGNEQFF.

The genes are TRBV12-3 or TRBV12-4 and TRBJ2-7, with TRBD2 matching 10 bases. V lost 4 bases, J lost 2 bases, and 11 bases stayed unmatched. The CDR3 extends over 17 amino acids. The CDR3 region has the DNA TGTGCCAGCAGTTCTTCCTCTAGCGGGGGCTTCCCCTACGAGCAGTACTTC. As protein: CASSSSSSGGFPYEQYF.

This rearrangement joins TRBV28 to TRBJ2-7; possible D gene TRBD1, 6 bases. The V end lost 4 bases, the J end lost 2 bases, and 15 bases lay between the germline ends. Per germline, CDR1 MDHEN and CDR2 SYDVKM. CDR3 size: 15 residues. CDR3 sequence reads: CASSSVDRSAYEQYF. CDR3 coding DNA: TGTGCCAGCAGTTCCGTTGACAGGAGCGCCTACGAGCAGTACTTC.

The chain links TRBV7-2 to TRBJ2-1; tentatively, D is TRBD1 (5 bases). CDR1 and CDR2 from the germline V gene are SGHTA and FQGNSA. Trimming took 6 bases from V and 6 from J, leaving 12 bases between them. The CDR3 totals 13 residues. The CDR3 nucleotides read TGTGCCAGCAGGTCGCCCGACAGCAATGAGCAGTTCTTC. It yields the protein CASRSPDSNEQFF. Full variable domain (rest looked up from reference TRBV7-2 and TRBJ2-1): GAGVSQSPSNKVTEKGKDVELRCDPISGHTALYWYRQSLGQGLEFLIYFQGNSAPDKSGLPSDRFSAERTGGSVSTLTIQRTQQEDSAVYLCASRSPDSNEQFFGPGTRLTVL.

The J gene is TRBJ1-6, the V gene TRBV20-1; D gene ambiguous. Between the trimmed V and J ends, which lost 1 base and 0 bases, there was a span of 10 bases. From germline, CDR1 is DFQATT and CDR2 SNEGSKA (reference sequence). The CDR3 contains 16 residues. DNA for the CDR3: TGCAGTGCTAGAGTCAAAGAGAGCTCCTATAATTCACCCCTCCACTTT. As protein: CSARVKESSYNSPLHF.

In its sample, this clonotype was seen a few times. J is TRBJ2-5 and V is TRBV6-5; TRBD2 aligns across 8 bases. This CDR3 is built from 19 residues. With 2 bases clipped from V and 5 bases from J, the junction kept 19 bases outside the gene matches. Germline CDR1 is MNHEY and CDR2 is SVGAGI. The CDR3 is CASSYGKLLAAPTSETQYF. CDR3 coding DNA: TGTGCCAGCAGTTACGGGAAATTACTAGCGGCCCCAACAAGTGAGACCCAGTACTTC.

Only a few counts were recorded for this clonotype. The J gene is TRBJ2-7, the V gene TRBV27; TRBD1 matches 8 bases. The CDR3 length is 14 residues. Germline values: CDR1 MNHEY, CDR2 SMNVEV (reference sequence). Losses at the gene ends were 5 bases for V and 5 bases for J; bases not matched to a gene: 8. CDR3 amino acids: CASSLTGAGDEQYF. As DNA, the CDR3 is TGTGCCAGCAGTCTGACAGGGGCTGGGGACGAGCAGTACTTC.

Ten or more counts support this clonotype. The V gene is TRBV9, the J gene TRBJ2-6; 7 nucleotides match TRBD1. This CDR3 comprises 21 residues. The germline gives CDR1 SGDLS, CDR2 YYNGEE. Trimming removed 0 bases from V and 0 bases from J; junction bases left unmatched: 15. The CDR3 bases are TGTGCCAGCAGCGTAGCTGCCCGGGGACAGAAACCCTTCTCTGGGGCCAACGTCCTGACTTTC. Encoded protein: CASSVAARGQKPFSGANVLTF. The variable domain in full, with the rest retrieved from reference TRBV9 and TRBJ2-6, is DSGVTQTPKHLITATGQRVTLRCSPRSGDLSVYWYQQSLDQGLQFLIQYYNGEERAKGNILERFSAQQFPDLHSELNLSSLELGDSALYFCASSVAARGQKPFSGANVLTFGAGSRLTVL.

This sequence joins TRBV7-8 and TRBJ1-1; tentative D call: TRBD1 (6 bases). Trimming removed 1 base from V and 1 base from J, with 7 bases in between. Germline V lookup: CDR1 SGHVS, CDR2 FQNEAQ. The CDR3 spans 14 residues. The CDR3 protein is CASSLETGNTEAFF. CDR3 in DNA: TGTGCCAGCAGCTTAGAGACAGGGAACACTGAAGCTTTCTTT.

This chain connects TRBV5-8 to TRBJ1-4; tentative D call: TRBD1 (5 bases). Trimming removed 0 bases from V and 0 bases from J, with 9 bases in between. The germline gives CDR1 SGHTS, CDR2 YDEGEE. The CDR3 covers 16 residues. CDR3 in DNA: TGTGCCAGCAGCTTGGGGGACCTATCAACTAATGAAAAACTGTTTTTT. The encoded protein is CASSLGDLSTNEKLFF.

The chain recombines TRBV9 with TRBJ1-1; 10 nucleotides match TRBD1. The CDR3 runs 13 residues. From germline, CDR1 is SGDLS and CDR2 YYNGEE. The V gene end was trimmed by 2 bases and the J gene end by 7 bases; junction bases not matched to a gene: 2. CDR3 nucleotide sequence: TGTGCCAGCAGCGTCGGACAGGGGGATGAAGCTTTCTTT. The encoded protein is CASSVGQGDEAFF. Variable domain in full (rest from reference TRBV9 and TRBJ1-1): DSGVTQTPKHLITATGQRVTLRCSPRSGDLSVYWYQQSLDQGLQFLIQYYNGEERAKGNILERFSAQQFPDLHSELNLSSLELGDSALYFCASSVGQGDEAFFGQGTRLTVV.

The chain employs TRBV10-3 and TRBJ2-3; 10 bases align to TRBD2. The germline gives CDR1 ENHRY, CDR2 SYGVKD. The CDR3 spans 15 residues. Trimming at V came to 9 bases and at J to 0 bases, leaving 6 bases not matched to a gene. CDR3 region: CAIAGGITSTDTQYF. As DNA, the CDR3 is TGTGCCATAGCGGGAGGGATCACTAGCACAGATACGCAGTATTTT.

The CDR3 spells CASSHVAGAYEQYF. In DNA form, the CDR3 reads TGTGCCAGCAGCCATGTAGCGGGCGCCTACGAGCAGTACTTC. V and J are TRBV3-1 and TRBJ2-7, with 7 bases lining up with TRBD2. Germline V gene sequence: CDR1 LGHDT, CDR2 YNNKEL (reference sequence). This CDR3 has 14 residues. V lost 3 bases to trimming and J lost 2 bases; unmatched junction nucleotides: 4.

The CDR3 nucleotides are TGTGCCAGCAGCCCCCGGACAGGCGAAGAGACCCAGTACTTC. It codes for CASSPRTGEETQYF. V and J are TRBV7-9 and TRBJ2-5; TRBD1 matches at 7 bases. The junction had 6 bases not matched to a gene; V was cut back by 5 bases and J by 3 bases. The CDR3 totals 14 residues. Germline CDR1 reads SEHNR; CDR2 reads FQNEAQ (reference sequence). The full variable domain, completed using reference TRBV7-9 and TRBJ2-5, is DTGVSQNPRHKITKRGQNVTFRCDPISEHNRLYWYRQTLGQGPEFLTYFQNEAQLEKSRLLSDRFSAERPKGSFSTLEIQRTEQGDSAMYLCASSPRTGEETQYFGPGTRLLVL.

This clonotype was counted between two and nine times. The rearrangement uses TRBV7-9 and TRBJ2-7; 13 nucleotides agree with TRBD2. The CDR3 runs to 16 residues. V lost 6 bases to trimming and J lost 5 bases; unmatched junction nucleotides: 10. The germline V gene encodes CDR1 SEHNR and CDR2 FQNEAQ (reference sequence). In nucleotides, the CDR3 is TGTGCCAGCAGTGCTACTAGCGGGGGGGCTATTGACGAGCAGTACTTC. Encoded protein: CASSATSGGAIDEQYF.

The chain employs TRBV27 and TRBJ2-7, with 12 bases aligning to TRBD2. This CDR3 has 17 amino acids. Germline V gene lookup returns CDR1 MNHEY and CDR2 SMNVEV (reference sequence). Unmatched junction bases numbered 9, after V lost 6 bases and J lost 0 bases. The CDR3 region is CASRPPGTSGFSYEQYF. CDR3 DNA: TGTGCCAGCAGACCCCCCGGGACTAGCGGGTTCTCCTACGAGCAGTACTTC.

Only a few counts were recorded for this clonotype. CDR3 in amino acids: CASSQGQTTGELFF. CDR3 bases: TGTGCCAGCAGCCAAGGACAGACCACCGGGGAGCTGTTTTTT. The chain employs TRBV3-1 and TRBJ2-2; possibly TRBD1 for D (5 bases). Trimming removed 1 base at V and 4 bases at J, with 7 bases between. The V gene's germline CDR1 is LGHDT and CDR2 YNNKEL (reference sequence). The CDR3 is 14 amino acids.

The table lists this clonotype with a few counts. The gene calls are TRBV20-1 and TRBJ1-1; tentative D call: TRBD1 (5 bases). The V and J ends lost 0 bases and 7 bases respectively, with 12 bases between them. The CDR3 has 13 amino acids. The germline V gene has CDR1 DFQATT and CDR2 SNEGSKA (reference sequence). The chain's CDR3 is CSARDRGEGEAFF. The CDR3 bases are TGCAGTGCTAGAGATCGAGGGGAGGGTGAAGCTTTCTTT.

The chain uses TRBV16 and TRBJ2-5; D may be TRBD1 or TRBD2 (5 bases each). The CDR3 consists of 14 residues. Germline lookup yields CDR1 KGHSY and CDR2 FQNENV. V was clipped by 4 bases and J by 5 bases, with 14 bases between them. The CDR3 loop reads CASSPMAGTETQYF. The CDR3 DNA reads as TGTGCCAGCAGCCCCATGGCAGGGACGGAGACCCAGTACTTC. The variable domain in full, completed from reference TRBV16 and TRBJ2-5, reads GEEVAQTPKHLVRGEGQKAKLYCAPIKGHSYVFWYQQVLKNEFKFLISFQNENVFDETGMPKERFSAKCLPNSPCSLEIQATKLEDSAVYFCASSPMAGTETQYFGPGTRLLVL.

CDR3 coding DNA: TGTGCCAGCAGCTTAGGGGCTGCGTTCAGGGGCAGCTCCTACAATGAGCAGTTCTTC. Encoded protein: CASSLGAAFRGSSYNEQFF. This chain links TRBV11-1 with TRBJ2-1; possibly TRBD1 for D (6 bases). The CDR3 runs to 19 residues. CDR1 is SGHAT and CDR2 is FQDESV in the germline V gene (reference sequence). V was trimmed by 1 base and J by 0 bases, leaving 19 bases between them.

The chain carries TRBV4-3 and TRBJ2-7; 15 nucleotides match TRBD2. The CDR3 runs to 18 residues. CDR1 LGHNA and CDR2 YSLEER come from the germline V gene. Trimming cost V 1 base and J 5 bases; bases outside gene matches: 9. The CDR3 loop reads CASSQALGLAGGRDEQYF. CDR3 DNA: TGCGCCAGCAGCCAAGCCTTGGGACTAGCGGGGGGAAGGGACGAGCAGTACTTC.

The gene calls are TRBV4-3 and TRBJ1-2; D gene unclear. Trimming took off 3 bases at V and 4 bases at J, with 9 bases between the two ends. The CDR3 spans 13 residues. Per germline, CDR1 LGHNA and CDR2 YSLEER. DNA of the CDR3: TGCGCCAGCAGCCAGAGCGAGGGCTATGGCTACACCTTC. Residues: CASSQSEGYGYTF.

The V gene is TRBV6-2 or TRBV6-3, the J gene TRBJ2-7, with TRBD1 matching over 10 bases. CDR1 is MNHEY, CDR2 SVGEGT, per germline. Unmatched junction bases numbered 10, after V lost 6 bases and J lost 5 bases. The CDR3 consists of 15 residues. CDR3 amino acids: CASRDPGQGRHEQYF. In DNA form, the CDR3 reads TGTGCCAGCAGAGACCCGGGACAGGGGAGGCACGAGCAGTACTTC.

This clonotype was seen a handful of times. The J gene is TRBJ1-1, the V gene TRBV11-2, with TRBD1 identical over 8 bases. Germline values: CDR1 SGHAT, CDR2 FQNNGV. There are 16 residues in the CDR3. The trim removed 1 base at V and 4 bases at J, leaving 8 bases unmatched. The chain's CDR3 is CASSLVSGGKGTEAFF. The CDR3 DNA reads as TGTGCCAGCAGCTTAGTGTCAGGGGGCAAGGGCACTGAAGCTTTCTTT.

The chain carries TRBV5-1 and TRBJ2-1; D is possibly TRBD2 (6 bases). This CDR3 region has 14 residues. Germline CDR1 reads SGHRS; CDR2 reads YFSETQ. With 4 bases removed from V and 9 bases from J, the gap between germline ends came to 17 bases. The DNA for the CDR3 is TGCGCCAGCAGCCCGGAAACTAGCTGGACTGAGCAGTTCTTC. Translating gives CASSPETSWTEQFF.

The V gene is TRBV12-3 or TRBV12-4, the J gene TRBJ2-7, with TRBD1 identical over 10 bases. This CDR3 is built from 14 residues. Unmatched junction bases numbered 4, after V lost 5 bases and J lost 3 bases. CDR3 bases: TGTGCCAGCAGTATCGGGACAGGGGTCTACGAGCAGTACTTC. It encodes CASSIGTGVYEQYF.

Only a few counts were recorded for this clonotype. The V call is TRBV7-9, the J call TRBJ2-2; unclear D gene. The germline V gene has CDR1 SEHNR and CDR2 FQNEAQ (reference sequence). The CDR3 has 15 amino acids. V was clipped by 6 bases and J by 6 bases, with 17 bases between them. This chain's CDR3 is CASRTDGFNPGELFF. The CDR3 DNA is TGTGCCAGCAGAACGGATGGGTTTAACCCCGGGGAGCTGTTTTTT. Filled out from reference TRBV7-9 and TRBJ2-2, the complete variable domain reads DTGVSQNPRHKITKRGQNVTFRCDPISEHNRLYWYRQTLGQGPEFLTYFQNEAQLEKSRLLSDRFSAERPKGSFSTLEIQRTEQGDSAMYLCASRTDGFNPGELFFGEGSRLTVL.

The chain carries TRBV7-9 and TRBJ2-7, with 11 bases aligning to TRBD1. J lost 4 bases, V lost 5 bases, and 7 bases had no gene match. Germline lookup yields CDR1 SEHNR and CDR2 FQNEAQ (reference sequence). The CDR3 covers 15 residues. The CDR3 sequence: CASSLDRDRGYEQYF. CDR3 sequence (DNA): TGTGCCAGCAGCCTAGACCGGGACAGGGGGTACGAGCAGTACTTC.

This clonotype was recorded a few times. This chain joins TRBV5-1 and TRBJ2-7; D is ambiguous. The CDR3 has 12 residues. Germline loops: CDR1 SGHRS, CDR2 YFSETQ. The V gene lost 4 bases and the J gene lost 6 bases, with 11 bases spanning the gap. In DNA, the CDR3 is TGCGCCAGCAGCATGGGGTCGGGCGAGCAGTACTTC. Its translation: CASSMGSGEQYF.